These T cell receptor beta chains were read from a single sample in a study of human T cells and chemical hapten exposure. TCRdb analysed the RACE reads with MiXCR anew, one entry per CDR3 protein. Counted here are about 59,000 distinct CDR3 sequences, approximately 10% occurring once; the ten biggest clones make up under 5%. The material was whole blood, obtained in connection with sensitization to the hapten diphenylcyclopropenone (DPC). The receptors were sampled from a middle-aged woman with alopecia areata. Some clones in this sample may be carry-over from other donors' samples. CDR3s include the opening cysteine and the closing phenylalanine or tryptophan. Fields, in order: J gene, D gene, V gene, CDR3 length, clone size, CDR3 protein, CDR3 DNA. A D gene is named only where the DNA matches it firmly. Clone size is not always given. Where it is, it says once, few, many or a class for expanded clones.

>TRBJ1-4|TRBD1|TRBV2|13|many
CASKTGGEEKLFF
TGTGCCAGCAAAACAGGGGGCGAAGAAAAACTGTTTTTT
>TRBJ1-4|NA|TRBV25-1|15|few
CASTPAGRANEKLFF
TGTGCCAGCACCCCTGCGGGGCGGGCTAATGAAAAACTGTTTTTT
>TRBJ1-1|NA|TRBV5-1|15|few
CTSSTRQNMNTEAFF
TGCACCAGCAGCACCAGACAGAACATGAACACTGAAGCTTTCTTT
>TRBJ1-3|TRBD1|TRBV5-4|14|few
CASSPGQGRNTIYF
TGTGCCAGCAGCCCGGGACAGGGGCGAAACACCATATATTTT
>TRBJ1-2|NA|TRBV28|14|NA
CASSNVGAWNGYTF
TGTGCCAGCAGCAATGTAGGGGCCTGGAATGGCTACACCTTC
>TRBJ1-1|NA|TRBV30|15|few
CARGGTWAMNTEAFF
TGTGCCCGGGGGGGAACATGGGCTATGAACACTGAAGCTTTCTTT
>TRBJ1-1|NA|TRBV15|13|NA
CATSRDSRTEAFF
TGTGCCACCAGCAGAGATAGCAGGACTGAAGCTTTCTTT
>TRBJ2-1|TRBD2|TRBV30|19|NA
CAWSVARGGELTSYNEQFF
TGTGCCTGGAGTGTAGCCCGGGGGGGGGAGCTGACCTCCTACAATGAGCAGTTCTTC
>TRBJ2-3|NA|TRBV6-5|14|few
CASSRRTITDTQYF
TGTGCCAGCAGTCGACGGACTATCACAGATACGCAGTATTTT
>TRBJ2-5|NA|TRBV20-1|13|NA
CSAREGAQETQYF
TGCAGTGCTAGGGAGGGGGCGCAAGAGACCCAGTACTTC
>TRBJ1-5|NA|TRBV28|12|many
CASSSYRDRQHF
TGTGCCAGCAGTTCCTACCGGGACCGCCAGCATTTT
>TRBJ2-3|NA|TRBV4-3|15|NA
CASSQDAGTPDTQYF
TGCGCCAGCAGCCAAGACGCGGGAACCCCAGATACGCAGTATTTT
>TRBJ2-5|NA|TRBV28|16|few
CASSNEAPVGQETQYF
TGTGCCAGCAGCAATGAGGCCCCGGTAGGACAAGAGACCCAGTACTTC
>TRBJ2-7|NA|TRBV12-3/TRBV12-4|14|few
CASSLAGIAYEQYF
TGTGCCAGCAGTTTAGCCGGCATTGCCTACGAGCAGTACTTC
>TRBJ1-2|NA|TRBV28|13|many
CASSSNQGLGYTF
TGTGCCAGCAGTTCCAACCAGGGGCTGGGCTACACCTTC
>TRBJ2-3|TRBD2|TRBV20-1|16|many
CSARVLAGGRADTQYF
TGCAGTGCTAGAGTCCTCGCGGGGGGGCGGGCAGATACGCAGTATTTT
>TRBJ1-1|TRBD1|TRBV4-2|15|NA
CASSLRGQGGTEAFF
TGTGCCAGCAGCCTCCGAGGACAGGGCGGGACTGAAGCTTTCTTT
>TRBJ2-5|NA|TRBV20-1|13|NA
CSARKALQETQYF
TGCAGTGCAAGAAAGGCTTTACAAGAGACCCAGTACTTC
>TRBJ1-2|TRBD1|TRBV6-1|15|many
CASSPWDRESIGYTF
TGTGCCAGCAGCCCCTGGGACAGGGAGAGCATTGGCTACACCTTC
>TRBJ2-7|NA|TRBV28|14|NA
CASSSRPGGYEQYF
TGTGCCAGCAGCTCCCGGCCCGGGGGCTACGAGCAGTACTTC
>TRBJ1-5|NA|TRBV29-1|14|few
CSVGGKGSNQPQHF
TGCAGCGTTGGGGGCAAAGGAAGCAATCAGCCCCAGCATTTT
>TRBJ1-1|NA|TRBV9|13|NA
CASSVQRSTEAFF
TGTGCCAGCAGCGTACAGCGGAGCACTGAAGCTTTCTTT
>TRBJ1-1|TRBD1|TRBV10-3|13|few
CATAGTVNTEAFF
TGTGCCACCGCCGGGACAGTGAACACTGAAGCTTTCTTT
>TRBJ2-7|NA|TRBV6-2/TRBV6-3|13|NA
CASRQSASYEQYF
TGTGCCAGCCGACAGAGCGCATCCTACGAGCAGTACTTC
>TRBJ1-2|NA|TRBV6-5|14|few
CASSYSTGLVGYTF
TGTGCCAGCAGTTACTCGACCGGACTCGTTGGCTACACCTTC
>TRBJ2-7|NA|TRBV30|16|many
CAWRRSTLTDLYEQYF
TGTGCCTGGAGGCGGTCTACCTTGACCGATCTCTACGAGCAGTACTTC
>TRBJ1-2|NA|TRBV7-2|14|NA
CASSPRGTEYGYTF
TGTGCCAGCAGCCCCCGCGGGACGGAATATGGCTACACCTTC
>TRBJ2-1|NA|TRBV29-1|11|few
CSGFAPRGKFF
TGCAGCGGGTTCGCGCCCCGGGGGAAGTTCTTC
>TRBJ2-7|NA|TRBV5-5|15|few
CASSLAQGLSYEQYF
TGTGCCAGCAGCTTGGCGCAGGGCTTATCCTACGAGCAGTACTTC
>TRBJ1-1|NA|TRBV12-3/TRBV12-4|14|NA
CASSLQEGNTEAFF
TGTGCCAGCAGTTTACAGGAGGGAAACACTGAAGCTTTCTTT
>TRBJ1-5|NA|TRBV12-3/TRBV12-4|14|NA
CASSREQVNQPQHF
TGTGCCAGCAGCCGTGAACAGGTCAATCAGCCCCAGCATTTT
>TRBJ2-7|NA|TRBV21-1|15|many
CASMSREKNSYEQYF
TGTGCCAGCATGTCTCGGGAGAAAAACTCCTACGAGCAGTACTTC
>TRBJ1-2|NA|TRBV12-3/TRBV12-4|14|many
CASSLPGLGYGYTF
TGTGCCAGCAGTCTCCCAGGGCTCGGGTATGGCTACACCTTC
>TRBJ2-3|TRBD2|TRBV6-6|17|many
CATLPNGASGNSDTQYF
TGTGCCACGTTACCTAATGGGGCTAGCGGGAACTCAGATACGCAGTATTTT
>TRBJ2-2|NA|TRBV7-8|14|few
CASSLEDRIGELFF
TGTGCCAGCAGCTTAGAGGACAGAATCGGGGAGCTGTTTTTT
>TRBJ2-7|NA|TRBV18|15|many
CASSPGGTEKYEQYF
TGTGCCAGCTCACCGGGCGGGACAGAGAAATACGAGCAGTACTTC
>TRBJ2-3|NA|TRBV24-1|16|many
CATSDFGQGYTDTQYF
TGTGCCACCAGTGATTTCGGGCAGGGGTACACAGATACGCAGTATTTT
>TRBJ1-1|NA|TRBV7-9|12|many
CASSPPGWEAFF
TGTGCCAGCAGCCCACCGGGTTGGGAAGCTTTCTTT
>TRBJ1-6|NA|TRBV18|16|many
CASSPGFTGGNSPLHF
TGTGCCAGCTCACCAGGTTTTACAGGCGGTAATTCACCCCTCCACTTT
>TRBJ1-1|NA|TRBV7-9|11|many
CASSLIGEAFF
TGTGCCAGCAGCTTAATCGGCGAAGCTTTCTTT
>TRBJ1-1|NA|TRBV9|13|few
CASSVTGETEAFF
TGTGCCAGCAGCGTAACGGGGGAGACTGAAGCTTTCTTT
>TRBJ1-5|TRBD1|TRBV6-2/TRBV6-3|15|NA
CASSLDRGWSQPQHF
TGTGCCAGCAGCCTCGACAGGGGATGGAGTCAGCCCCAGCATTTT
>TRBJ2-7|NA|TRBV7-2|13|few
CASSLGVDYEQYF
TGTGCCAGCAGCTTAGGTGTGGATTACGAGCAGTACTTC
>TRBJ2-1|TRBD2|TRBV30|15|NA
CAWSEKRGGKNEQFF
TGTGCCTGGAGTGAGAAGCGGGGGGGAAAGAATGAGCAGTTCTTC
>TRBJ2-1|TRBD2|TRBV7-2|16|NA
CASSLSGGRGYNEQFF
TGTGCCAGCAGCTTATCAGGCGGGAGGGGATACAATGAGCAGTTCTTC
>TRBJ2-1|NA|TRBV12-3/TRBV12-4|11|NA
CASKLAGEQFF
TGTGCCAGCAAACTAGCTGGTGAGCAGTTCTTC
>TRBJ2-1|TRBD2|TRBV12-3/TRBV12-4|17|NA
CASSLGRAGVWGNEQFF
TGTGCCAGCAGTTTAGGTCGGGCGGGGGTATGGGGGAATGAGCAGTTCTTC
>TRBJ2-7|NA|TRBV27|14|once
CASKAQGFSDEQYF
TGTGCCAGCAAGGCCCAGGGATTTAGCGACGAGCAGTACTTC
>TRBJ1-1|NA|TRBV30|14|many
CAWSLDGARGEAFF
TGTGCCTGGAGTTTGGACGGGGCTCGAGGTGAAGCTTTCTTT
>TRBJ2-7|NA|TRBV9|11|NA
CASSSSGRQYF
TGTGCCAGCAGCTCTTCAGGAAGACAGTACTTC
>TRBJ1-3|NA|TRBV7-6|14|many
CASSPRPLGNTIYF
TGTGCCAGCAGCCCCCGACCATTAGGAAACACCATATATTTT
>TRBJ2-7|NA|TRBV3-1|16|many
CASSPFAGGSSYEQYF
TGTGCCAGCAGCCCTTTTGCCGGGGGAAGCTCCTACGAGCAGTACTTC
>TRBJ1-5|NA|TRBV7-4|17|many
CASSSPPHSYSNQPQHF
TGTGCCAGCAGCTCCCCACCCCACTCATATAGCAATCAGCCCCAGCATTTT
>TRBJ2-5|TRBD2|TRBV3-1|15|few
CASSQGLAGEETQYF
TGTGCCAGCAGCCAAGGACTAGCGGGAGAGGAGACCCAGTACTTC
>TRBJ1-2|NA|TRBV12-3/TRBV12-4|15|many
CASSLSATPNYGYTF
TGTGCCAGCAGTTTAAGCGCCACCCCCAACTATGGCTACACCTTC
>TRBJ1-2|NA|TRBV10-3|16|few
CAIRQTGTTANYGYTF
TGTGCCATCAGGCAGACCGGGACGACAGCTAACTATGGCTACACCTTC
>TRBJ1-1|TRBD1|TRBV20-1|15|few
CSARGGQGSITEAFF
TGCAGTGCCCGGGGGGGACAGGGCTCGATCACTGAAGCTTTCTTT
>TRBJ2-5|NA|TRBV20-1|15|few
CSASHQGGLQETQYF
TGCAGTGCTTCCCACCAGGGGGGTCTCCAAGAGACCCAGTACTTC
>TRBJ2-5|TRBD2|TRBV20-1|14|few
CSAPGSGGKETQYF
TGCAGTGCTCCGGGAAGCGGGGGGAAAGAGACCCAGTACTTC